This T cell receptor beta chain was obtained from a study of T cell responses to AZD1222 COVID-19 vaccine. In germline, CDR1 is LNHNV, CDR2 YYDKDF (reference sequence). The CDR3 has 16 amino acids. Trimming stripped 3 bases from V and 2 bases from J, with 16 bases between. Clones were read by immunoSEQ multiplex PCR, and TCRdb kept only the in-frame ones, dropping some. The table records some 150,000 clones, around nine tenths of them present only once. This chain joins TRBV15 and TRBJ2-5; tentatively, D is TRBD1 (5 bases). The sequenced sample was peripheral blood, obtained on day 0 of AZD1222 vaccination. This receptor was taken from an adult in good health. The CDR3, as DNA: TGTGCCACCAGCAGGGGGAAGGGGCGCGATCAAGAGACCCAGTACTTC. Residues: CATSRGKGRDQETQYF. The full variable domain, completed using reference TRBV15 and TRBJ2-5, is DAMVIQNPRYQVTQFGKPVTLSCSQTLNHNVMYWYQQKSSQAPKLLFHYYDKDFNNEADTPDNFQSRRPNTSFCFLDIRSPGLGDTAMYLCATSRGKGRDQETQYFGPGTRLLVL.